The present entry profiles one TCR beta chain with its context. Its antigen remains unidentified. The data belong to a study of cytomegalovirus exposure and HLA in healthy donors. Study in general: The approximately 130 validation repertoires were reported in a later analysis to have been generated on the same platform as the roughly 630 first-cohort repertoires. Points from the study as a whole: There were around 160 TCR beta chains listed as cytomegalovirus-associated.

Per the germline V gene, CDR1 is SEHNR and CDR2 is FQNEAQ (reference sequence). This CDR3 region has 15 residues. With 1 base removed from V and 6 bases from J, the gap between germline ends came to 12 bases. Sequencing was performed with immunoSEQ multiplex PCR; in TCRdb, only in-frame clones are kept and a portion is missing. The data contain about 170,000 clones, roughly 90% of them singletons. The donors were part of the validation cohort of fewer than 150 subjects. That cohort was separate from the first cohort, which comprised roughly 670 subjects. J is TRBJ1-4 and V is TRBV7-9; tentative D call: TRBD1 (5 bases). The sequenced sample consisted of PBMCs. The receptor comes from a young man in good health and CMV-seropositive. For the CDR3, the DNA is TGTGCCAGCAGCTTAGATTTAGGGGAACATGAAAAACTGTTTTTT. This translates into CASSLDLGEHEKLFF.